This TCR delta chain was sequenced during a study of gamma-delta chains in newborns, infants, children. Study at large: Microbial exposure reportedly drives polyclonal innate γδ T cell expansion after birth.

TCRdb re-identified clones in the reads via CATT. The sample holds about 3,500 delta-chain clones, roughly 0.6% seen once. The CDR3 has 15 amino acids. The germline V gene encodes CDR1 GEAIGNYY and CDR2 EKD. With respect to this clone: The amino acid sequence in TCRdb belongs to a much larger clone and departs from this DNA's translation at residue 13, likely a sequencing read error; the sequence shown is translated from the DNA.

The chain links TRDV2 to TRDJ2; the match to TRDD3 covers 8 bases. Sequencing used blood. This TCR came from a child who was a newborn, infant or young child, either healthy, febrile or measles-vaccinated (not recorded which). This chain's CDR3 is CACDKLGASTAQHFF. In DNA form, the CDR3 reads TGTGCCTGTGACAAACTGGGGGCTTCGACAGCACAACACTTCTTT.